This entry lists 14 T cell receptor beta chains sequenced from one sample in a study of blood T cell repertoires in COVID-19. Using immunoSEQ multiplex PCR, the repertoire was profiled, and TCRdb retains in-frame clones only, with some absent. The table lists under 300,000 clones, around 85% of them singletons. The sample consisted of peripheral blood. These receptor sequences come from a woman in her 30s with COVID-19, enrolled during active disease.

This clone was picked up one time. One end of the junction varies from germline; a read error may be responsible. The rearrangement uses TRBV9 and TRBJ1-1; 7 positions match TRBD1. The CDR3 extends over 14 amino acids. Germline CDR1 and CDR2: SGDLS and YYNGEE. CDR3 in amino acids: CASSVGTASTEAFF. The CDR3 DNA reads TGCGCCAGCAGCGTCGGGACAGCTTCCACTGAAGCTTTCTTT.

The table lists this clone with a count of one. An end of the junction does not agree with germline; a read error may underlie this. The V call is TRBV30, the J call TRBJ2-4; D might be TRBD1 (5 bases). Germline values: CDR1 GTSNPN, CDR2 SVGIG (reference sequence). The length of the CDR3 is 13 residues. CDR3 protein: CAWTVVGARKGHF. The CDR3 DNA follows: TGTGCCTGGACCGTGGTAGGGGCGCGTAAAGGGCACTTC.

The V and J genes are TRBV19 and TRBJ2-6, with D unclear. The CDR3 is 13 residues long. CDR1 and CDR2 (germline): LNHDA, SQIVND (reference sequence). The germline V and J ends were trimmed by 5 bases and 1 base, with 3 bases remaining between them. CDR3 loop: CASSPSGANVLTF. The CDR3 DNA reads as TGTGCCAGTAGTCCGTCTGGGGCCAACGTCCTGACTTTC. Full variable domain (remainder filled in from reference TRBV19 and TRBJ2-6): DGGITQSPKYLFRKEGQNVTLSCEQNLNHDAMYWYRQDPGQGLRLIYYSQIVNDFQKGDIAEGYSVSREKKESFPLTVTSAQKNPTAFYLCASSPSGANVLTFGAGSRLTVL.

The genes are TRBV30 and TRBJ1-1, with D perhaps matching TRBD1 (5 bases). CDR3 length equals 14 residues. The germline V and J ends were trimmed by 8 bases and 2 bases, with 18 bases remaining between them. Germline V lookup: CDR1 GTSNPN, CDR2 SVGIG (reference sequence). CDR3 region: CARGPGSLNTEAFF. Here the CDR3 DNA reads TGTGCCCGGGGACCAGGCTCCCTCAACACTGAAGCTTTCTTT.

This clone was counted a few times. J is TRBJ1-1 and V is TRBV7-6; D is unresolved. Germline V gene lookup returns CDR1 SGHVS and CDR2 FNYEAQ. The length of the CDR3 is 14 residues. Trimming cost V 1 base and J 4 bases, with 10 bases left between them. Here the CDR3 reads CASSLGASITEAFF. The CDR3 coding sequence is TGTGCCAGCAGCTTAGGCGCATCCATCACTGAAGCTTTCTTT.

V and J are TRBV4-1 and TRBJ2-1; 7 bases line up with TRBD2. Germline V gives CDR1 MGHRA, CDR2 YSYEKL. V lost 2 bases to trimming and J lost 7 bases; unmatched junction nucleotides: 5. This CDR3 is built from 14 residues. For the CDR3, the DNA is TGCGCCAGCAGCCAATCAGCGGGGCGGAATGAGCAGTTCTTC. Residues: CASSQSAGRNEQFF.

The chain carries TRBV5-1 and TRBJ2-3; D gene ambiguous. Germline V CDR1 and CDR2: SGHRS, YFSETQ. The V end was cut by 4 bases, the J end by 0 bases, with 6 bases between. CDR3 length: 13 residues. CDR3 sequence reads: CASSATSTDTQYF. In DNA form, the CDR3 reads TGCGCCAGCAGCGCCACTAGCACAGATACGCAGTATTTT.

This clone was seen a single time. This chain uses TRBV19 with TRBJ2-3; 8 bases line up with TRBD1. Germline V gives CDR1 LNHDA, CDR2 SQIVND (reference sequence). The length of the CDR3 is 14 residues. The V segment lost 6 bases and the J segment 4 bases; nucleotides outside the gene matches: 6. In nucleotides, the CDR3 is TGTGCCAGTAGAGATCAGGGGGCCGCAGATACGCAGTATTTT. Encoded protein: CASRDQGAADTQYF.

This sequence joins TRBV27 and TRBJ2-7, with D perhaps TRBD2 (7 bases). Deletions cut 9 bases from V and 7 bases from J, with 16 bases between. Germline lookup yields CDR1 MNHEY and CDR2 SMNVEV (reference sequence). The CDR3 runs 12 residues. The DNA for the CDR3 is TGTGCCAGTAGGGGGAGGGTTGGTGAGCAGTACTTC. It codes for CASRGRVGEQYF.

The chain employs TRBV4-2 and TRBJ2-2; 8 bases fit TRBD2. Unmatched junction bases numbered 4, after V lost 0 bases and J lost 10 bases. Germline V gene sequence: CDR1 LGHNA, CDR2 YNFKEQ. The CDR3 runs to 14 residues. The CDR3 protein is CASSQDVAGQELFF. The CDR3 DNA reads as TGTGCCAGCAGCCAAGATGTAGCGGGGCAGGAGCTGTTTTTT.

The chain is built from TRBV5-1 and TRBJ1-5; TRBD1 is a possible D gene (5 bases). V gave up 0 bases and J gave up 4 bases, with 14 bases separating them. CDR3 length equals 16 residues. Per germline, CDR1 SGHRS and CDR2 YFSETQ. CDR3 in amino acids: CASSLGGLQENQPQHF. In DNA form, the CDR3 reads TGCGCCAGCAGCTTGGGGGGCCTACAAGAGAATCAGCCCCAGCATTTT.

CDR3: CASSVVGAPINNEQFF. In nucleotides, the CDR3 is TGTGCCAGCAGCGTAGTTGGGGCCCCAATAAACAATGAGCAGTTCTTC. This chain connects TRBV9 to TRBJ2-1; maybe TRBD1 (5 bases). Trimming removed 0 bases from V and 5 bases from J, with 15 bases in between. This CDR3 has 16 amino acids. Germline CDR1 reads SGDLS; CDR2 reads YYNGEE. Looking up the rest from reference TRBV9 and TRBJ2-1 gives the full variable domain: DSGVTQTPKHLITATGQRVTLRCSPRSGDLSVYWYQQSLDQGLQFLIQYYNGEERAKGNILERFSAQQFPDLHSELNLSSLELGDSALYFCASSVVGAPINNEQFFGPGTRLTVL.

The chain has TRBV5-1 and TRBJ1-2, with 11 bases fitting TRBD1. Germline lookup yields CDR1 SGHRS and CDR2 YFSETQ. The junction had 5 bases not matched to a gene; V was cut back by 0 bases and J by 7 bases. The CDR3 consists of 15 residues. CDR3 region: CASSLEGQGASGYTF. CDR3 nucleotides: TGCGCCAGCAGCTTGGAAGGACAGGGGGCTTCTGGCTACACCTTC.

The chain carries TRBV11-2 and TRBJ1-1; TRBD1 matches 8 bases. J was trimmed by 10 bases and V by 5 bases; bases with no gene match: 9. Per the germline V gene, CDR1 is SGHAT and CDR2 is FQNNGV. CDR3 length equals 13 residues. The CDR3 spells CASSQGQGTRAFF. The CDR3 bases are TGTGCCAGCAGCCAAGGACAGGGTACGCGAGCTTTCTTT.